The source of this TCR beta chain is a study of blood T cell repertoires in COVID-19. Profiling relied on immunoSEQ multiplex PCR, and the TCRdb table lists in-frame clones only, not all of them. The sample lists approximately 200,000 clones; around four fifths were seen once. The receptor was derived from a woman aged 25 to 39 with acute or convalescent COVID-19. The sequenced sample consisted of peripheral blood.

Written as DNA, the CDR3 is TGTGCCAGCAGCCAAGTTAGCGGGAGTGCGGATACGCAGTATTTT. Protein product: CASSQVSGSADTQYF. The chain joins TRBV3-1 (or the pseudogene TRBV3-2) to TRBJ2-3; 9 nucleotides line up with TRBD2. V shed 1 base and J 6 bases; nucleotides not matched to a gene: 5. The CDR3 has 15 amino acids. In germline, CDR1 is LGHDT, CDR2 YNNKEL (reference sequence).